One sample yielded the 5 T cell receptor beta chains listed below, sequenced in a study of tumor-infiltrating lymphocytes in primary liver carcinoma. Investigators took RNA and DNA out together from approximately 22-30 mg of unsorted bulk tissue. A constant-region primer served to make TCR beta cDNA from roughly 500 ng total RNA. Investigators got TCR beta libraries out of three nested multiplex PCR rounds, done with slightly modified ARM-PCR. Two initial PCR rounds of approximately 10 cycles each paired TRBV1-TRBV30 forward primers with a C-beta reverse primer. MiXCR, applied by TCRdb to the multiplex PCR reads, yields one record per CDR3 protein. The sample contains approximately 40,000 distinct CDR3 sequences, over 70% of which appear only once. Specimen: liver tumor tissue from sampling region 2. Subset specified: tumor region T2, inferior pole. Receptors originate from a man aged 40-50 years with primary liver carcinoma and hepatitis B virus infection.

This clonotype was seen a handful of times. The rearrangement uses TRBV20-1 and TRBJ2-7; the match to TRBD2 covers 11 bases. CDR1 and CDR2 from the germline V gene are DFQATT and SNEGSKA (reference sequence). The J segment lost 6 bases and the V segment lost 6 bases, leaving 10 bases of the junction unmatched. There are 14 residues in the CDR3. The CDR3: CSALTLAGDGEQYF. DNA for the CDR3: TGCAGTGCCCTTACACTAGCGGGAGATGGCGAGCAGTACTTC.

A note on this clonotype: The junction does not match germline at one end; this may be a read error. The chain recombines TRBV6-2 or TRBV6-3 with TRBJ2-2, with D perhaps being TRBD1 or TRBD2 (5 bases each). This CDR3 contains 12 residues. CDR1 MNHEY and CDR2 SVGEGT come from the germline V gene. The CDR3 loop is CASNLGTGELVF. The CDR3 DNA is TGTGCCAGCAATTTAGGGACCGGGGAGCTGGTTTTT.

This clonotype came up once. Since the CDR3 does not end with the conserved phenylalanine or tryptophan, this likely comes from a read error. The V and J genes are TRBV6-2 or TRBV6-3 and TRBJ1-1; 11 bases align to TRBD1. Germline V lookup: CDR1 MNHEY, CDR2 SVGEGT. The CDR3 runs to 14 residues. For the CDR3, the DNA is TGTGTCAGGAGTTGGACAGGGGGCAACACTGAAGCTTTCTTA. This codes for CVRSWTGGNTEAFL.

A word on this clonotype: The final CDR3 position lacks the conserved phenylalanine or tryptophan, pointing to a likely read error. The rearrangement links TRBV11-3 to TRBJ1-5; unclear D gene. Germline V gene data show CDR1 as SGHNT and CDR2 as YENEEA. This CDR3 is 15 amino acids long. The CDR3 loop reads CVSSLDLAVAQPQHY. CDR3 sequence (DNA): TGTGTCAGCAGCTTAGATCTGGCGGTGGCTCAGCCCCAGCATTAT.

V and J are TRBV7-9 and TRBJ1-3, with D uncertain. V was trimmed by 7 bases and J by 2 bases, leaving 9 bases between them. CDR1 SEHNR and CDR2 FQNEAQ come from the germline V gene (reference sequence). This CDR3 comprises 13 residues. This chain's CDR3 is CASNERTGNTIYF. CDR3 nucleotide sequence: TGTGCCAGCAACGAACGTACTGGAAACACCATATATTTT.